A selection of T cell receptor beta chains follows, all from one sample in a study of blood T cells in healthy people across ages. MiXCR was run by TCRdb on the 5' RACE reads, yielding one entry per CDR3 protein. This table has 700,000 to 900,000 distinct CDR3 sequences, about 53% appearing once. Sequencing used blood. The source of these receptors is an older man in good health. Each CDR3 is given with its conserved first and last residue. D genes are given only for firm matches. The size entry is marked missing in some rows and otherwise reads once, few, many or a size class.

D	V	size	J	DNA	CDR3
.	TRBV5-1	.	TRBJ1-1	TGCGCCAGCAGCAAACAGGGAGAAGGGAACACTGAAGCTTTCTTT	CASSKQGEGNTEAFF
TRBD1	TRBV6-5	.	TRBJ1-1	TGTGCCAGCCATGGGACAGGGCTCGCTTTCTTT	CASHGTGLAFF
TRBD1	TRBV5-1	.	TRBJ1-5	TGCGCCAGCAGCCGCGGGACAGGGGGTGATCAGCCCCAGCATTTT	CASSRGTGGDQPQHF
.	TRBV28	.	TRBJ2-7	TGTGCCAGCGGGACCCCGAGGACCTACGAGCAGTACTTC	CASGTPRTYEQYF
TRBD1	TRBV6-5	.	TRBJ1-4	TGTGCCAGCAGTCCGGGACAGAAGAGGGAAAAACTGTTTTTT	CASSPGQKREKLFF
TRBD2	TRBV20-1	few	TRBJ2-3	TGCAGTGCTAGCCGGACTAGCGGGGGTCCCTCTAGCACAGATACGCAGTATTTT	CSASRTSGGPSSTDTQYF
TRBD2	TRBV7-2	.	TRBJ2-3	TGTGCCAGCAGCGCCCATTCACTAGCGGGAGCCCCCGGTACGCAGTATTTT	CASSAHSLAGAPGTQYF
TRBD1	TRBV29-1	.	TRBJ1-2	TGCAGCGTTGATAGGGGGACAGGGGCATTCGGCTATGGCTACACCTTC	CSVDRGTGAFGYGYTF
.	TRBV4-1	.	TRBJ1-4	TGCGCCAGCAGTCGCATCGGGGGAACTGAAGGAAAACTGTTTTTT	CASSRIGGTEGKLFF
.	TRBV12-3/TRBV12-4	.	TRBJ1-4	TGTGCCAGCAGTTTATCGGGGTTTAAACTGTTTTTT	CASSLSGFKLFF
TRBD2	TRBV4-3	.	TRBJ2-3	TGCGCCAGCAGCCAAGATTTGAGCGGGGGGCTCCTTGCAGATACGCAGTATTTT	CASSQDLSGGLLADTQYF
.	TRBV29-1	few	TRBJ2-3	TGCAGCGTTGCCGACGAGACCTCGCACAGAGACGCGTATTTT	CSVADETSHRDAYF
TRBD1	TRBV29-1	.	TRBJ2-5	TGCAGCGGTCGGACAGGGGGAGAGACCCAGTACTTC	CSGRTGGETQYF
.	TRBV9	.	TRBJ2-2	TGTGCCAGCAGCGTACAAATGGGAGCCGGGGAGCTGTTTTTT	CASSVQMGAGELFF
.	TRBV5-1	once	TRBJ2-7	TGCGCCAGCAGCCCAGCAGCGGGTCACAACGAGCAGTACTTC	CASSPAAGHNEQYF
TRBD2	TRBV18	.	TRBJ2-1	TGTGCCAGCTCACCACCGAGAGGGACTAGCGGGAGCGATGAGCAGTTCTTC	CASSPPRGTSGSDEQFF
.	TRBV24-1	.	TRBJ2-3	TGTGCCACCAGTGATTTGGTCGCCGGGACGCAGTATTTT	CATSDLVAGTQYF
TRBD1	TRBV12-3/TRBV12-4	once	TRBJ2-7	TGTGCCAGCAGTCCAGGCGGGACAGGGGGTTCCTACAATGAGCAGTACTTC	CASSPGGTGGSYNEQYF
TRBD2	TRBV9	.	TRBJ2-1	TGTGCCAGCAGCGTGGAAGCGGGAGTTGGCAATGAGCAGTTCTTC	CASSVEAGVGNEQFF
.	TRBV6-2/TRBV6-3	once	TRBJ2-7	TGTGCCAGCAGTCCAGGGTGGTCAGGCGAGCAGTACTTC	CASSPGWSGEQYF
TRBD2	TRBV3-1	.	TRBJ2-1	TGTGCCAGCAGCCAAGGACTAGCGGGATTTAGTGAGCAGTTCTTC	CASSQGLAGFSEQFF
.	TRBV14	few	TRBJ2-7	TGTGCCAGCGCCGGTACTGCCCGCTACGAGCAGTACTTC	CASAGTARYEQYF
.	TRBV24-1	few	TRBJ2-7	TGTGCCCCCTCGGGCGAGTCCCCAGGGATGGACGAGCAGTACTTC	CAPSGESPGMDEQYF
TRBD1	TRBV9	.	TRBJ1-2	TGTGCCAGCAGCGTAGCTGAGACAGGGTTGGTCGGCTACACCTTC	CASSVAETGLVGYTF
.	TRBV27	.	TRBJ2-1	TGTGCCAGCAGTGTAATATCGCTACAAAATGAGCAGTTCTTC	CASSVISLQNEQFF
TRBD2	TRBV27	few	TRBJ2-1	TGTGCCAGCAGTTTGAGAGCCGGTCGGGGACTAGCGTTTTCCCACAATGAGCAGTTCTTC	CASSLRAGRGLAFSHNEQFF
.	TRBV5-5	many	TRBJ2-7	TGTGCCAGCAACAGACTCCTGAGCTCCTACGAGCAGTACTTC	CASNRLLSSYEQYF
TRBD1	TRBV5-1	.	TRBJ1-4	TGCGCCAGCAGTCAGGGACAGGACAGTGAAAAACTGTTTTTT	CASSQGQDSEKLFF
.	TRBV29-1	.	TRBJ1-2	TGCAGCGGTGCTCACATCACTAACTATGGCTACACCTTC	CSGAHITNYGYTF
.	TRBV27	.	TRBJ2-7	TGTGCCAGCAGTTTCTCGGGGAGCACCTACGAGCAGTACTTC	CASSFSGSTYEQYF
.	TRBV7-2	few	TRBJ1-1	TGTGCCAGCAGCCGCGTGGTGAACACTGAAGCTTTCTTT	CASSRVVNTEAFF
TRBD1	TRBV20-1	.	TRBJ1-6	TGCAGTGCTAACTGGGGACAGCTAGGGACCTATAATTCACCCCTCCACTTT	CSANWGQLGTYNSPLHF
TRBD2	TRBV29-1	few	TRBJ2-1	TGCAGCGTTGGTCGGGAGGTGGTAGATGAGCAGTTCTTC	CSVGREVVDEQFF
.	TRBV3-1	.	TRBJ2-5	TGTGCCAGCAGCCAAGATTATTCGGGCCAAGAGACCCAGTACTTC	CASSQDYSGQETQYF
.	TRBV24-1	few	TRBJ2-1	TGTGCCACCACGTCGGACTACAATGAGCAGTTCTTC	CATTSDYNEQFF
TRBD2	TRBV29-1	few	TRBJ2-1	TGCAGCGTTGTTCGGCTAGCGGGAGAATATGAGCAGTTCTTC	CSVVRLAGEYEQFF
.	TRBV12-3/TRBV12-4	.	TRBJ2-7	TGTGCCAGCAGTTTGGGTATTACGGGAGAGCAGTACTTC	CASSLGITGEQYF
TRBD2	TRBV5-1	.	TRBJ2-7	TGCGCCAGCTCTGGACTAGCGTCAAGCGAGCAGTACTTC	CASSGLASSEQYF
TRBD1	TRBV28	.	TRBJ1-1	TGCGCCAGCAGTTTACCTCAGGGGGTGGGCACTGAAGCTTTCTTT	CASSLPQGVGTEAFF
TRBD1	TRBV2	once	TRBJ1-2	TGTGCCAGCAGGGGACAGGGGTGCGGCTACACCTTC	CASRGQGCGYTF
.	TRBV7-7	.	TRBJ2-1	TGTGCCAGCAGCTTAGGGCTCTACCCTAGGACTAAAGAGCAGTTCTTC	CASSLGLYPRTKEQFF